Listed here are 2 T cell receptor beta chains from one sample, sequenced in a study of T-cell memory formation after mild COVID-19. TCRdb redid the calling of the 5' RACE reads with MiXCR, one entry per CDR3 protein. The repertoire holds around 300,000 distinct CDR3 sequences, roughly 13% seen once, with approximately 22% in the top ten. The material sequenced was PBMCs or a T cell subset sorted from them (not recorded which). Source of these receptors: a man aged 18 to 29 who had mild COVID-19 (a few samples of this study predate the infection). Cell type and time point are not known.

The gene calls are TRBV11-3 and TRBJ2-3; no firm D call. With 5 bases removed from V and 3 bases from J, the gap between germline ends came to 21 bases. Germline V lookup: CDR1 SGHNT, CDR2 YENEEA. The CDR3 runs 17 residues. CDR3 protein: CASSPGVGLRNTDTQYF. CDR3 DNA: TGTGCCAGCAGCCCTGGCGTGGGGTTGAGGAATACAGATACGCAGTATTTT.

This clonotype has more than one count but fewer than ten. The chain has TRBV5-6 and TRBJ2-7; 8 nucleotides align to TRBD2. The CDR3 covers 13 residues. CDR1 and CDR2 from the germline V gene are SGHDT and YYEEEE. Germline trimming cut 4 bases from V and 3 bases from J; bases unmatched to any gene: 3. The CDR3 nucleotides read TGTGCCAGCAGCCGACTAGCGTACTACGAGCAGTACGTC. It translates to CASSRLAYYEQYV.